These 5 T cell receptor beta chains share one sample of origin, sequenced in a study of cytomegalovirus exposure and HLA in healthy donors. Researchers ran the PCR with 60 Vbeta and 13 Jbeta primers. This table comes from immunoSEQ multiplex PCR, and its TCRdb copy is limited to in-frame clones, with some not included. The table has roughly 120,000 clones, approximately 80% seen once. Input material: PBMCs. Every receptor here comes from a young woman in good health and CMV-seropositive.

V is TRBV30 and J is TRBJ1-1; tentative D call: TRBD1 (6 bases). The CDR3 is 13 residues long. Deletions cut 8 bases from V and 3 bases from J, with 16 bases between. Per germline, CDR1 GTSNPN and CDR2 SVGIG (reference sequence). The CDR3 DNA is TGTGCCCTATCAGGGGTGGGGGACACTGAAGCTTTCTTT. Its translation is CALSGVGDTEAFF.

V usage is TRBV7-9 and J usage is TRBJ1-2; 7 bases line up with TRBD1. Trimming at V came to 5 bases and at J to 2 bases, leaving 5 bases not matched to a gene. In germline, CDR1 is SEHNR, CDR2 FQNEAQ (reference sequence). The CDR3 has 14 residues. CDR3 protein: CASSLSTGNYGYTF. The CDR3 bases are TGTGCCAGCAGCCTTTCGACAGGGAACTATGGCTACACCTTC.

This clone was picked up a small number of times. This chain links TRBV4-1 with TRBJ1-2; 8 positions agree with TRBD1. The V gene's germline CDR1 is MGHRA and CDR2 YSYEKL. The length of the CDR3 is 15 residues. J was trimmed by 4 bases and V by 1 base; bases with no gene match: 5. In DNA form, the CDR3 reads TGCGCCAGCAGCCAAGGACAGGGGAATCTCTATGGCTACACCTTC. It translates to CASSQGQGNLYGYTF.

The chain couples TRBV25-1 to TRBJ2-3, with 7 bases identical to TRBD1. This CDR3 spans 15 amino acids. Trimming removed 6 bases from V and 0 bases from J; junction bases left unmatched: 6. Germline V gives CDR1 MGHDK, CDR2 SYGVNS. In nucleotides, the CDR3 is TGTGCCAGCAGCCACGACAGGGTGAGCACAGATACGCAGTATTTT. This translates into CASSHDRVSTDTQYF.

This sequence joins TRBV7-9 and TRBJ2-3; TRBD1 is a possible D gene (6 bases). With 3 bases removed from V and 1 base from J, the gap between germline ends came to 8 bases. CDR1 SEHNR and CDR2 FQNEAQ come from the germline V gene (reference sequence). This CDR3 is built from 14 residues. The CDR3 protein is CASSFGQRTDTQYF. The CDR3 region has the DNA TGTGCCAGCAGCTTCGGACAGCGCACAGATACGCAGTATTTT.